The T cell receptor beta chain described here comes from a study of shared clonotypes between healthy human individuals. Broader study findings: It was observed that approximately 5% of naive CD4 clonotypes were shared across several donors.

The V gene's germline CDR1 is MNHEY and CDR2 SMNVEV (reference sequence). The CDR3 sequence is 16 residues long. The J segment lost 4 bases and the V segment lost 4 bases, leaving 8 bases of the junction unmatched. Terminally differentiated effector memory CD45RA+ cells were excluded from the naive CD8 cells, which were CD45RO-negative and positively selected for CCR7. Remarks on this clone: What it binds is not known.

Sequenced by immunoSEQ multiplex PCR; TCRdb stores in-frame clones only, minus some. The sample shows under 2,000,000 clones, approximately 94% of them seen only once. This receptor was taken from a man between 18 and 29 years old in good health. Material for sequencing was naive CD8+ T cells sorted from blood. The V gene is TRBV27, the J gene TRBJ2-1; 9 positions match TRBD1. The CDR3 sequence is CASSWVAGTGYNEQFF. The CDR3 DNA follows: TGTGCCAGCAGTTGGGTCGCCGGGACAGGGTACAATGAGCAGTTCTTC.